A selection of T cell receptor beta chains follows, all from one sample in a study of lymphopenia after photon versus proton radiotherapy. Here immunoSEQ multiplex PCR was the method, and the copy in TCRdb shows in-frame clones only, minus some. Found here are around 70,000 clones, just under 95% of them singletons; the top ten hold 2.2%. The input for sequencing was peripheral blood, taken from a patient treated with photon-based radiotherapy. All receptors come from a woman between 40 and 50 years old with cholangiocarcinoma. Each CDR3 is given with its conserved first and last residue. D genes are given only for firm matches.

J gene	V gene	D gene	CDR3 protein
TRBJ1-1	TRBV7-9	NA	CASRTIVEAFF
TRBJ1-6	TRBV30	NA	CAWKEGVNSPLHF
TRBJ2-1	TRBV4-3	NA	CASSQGLTNEQFF
TRBJ1-2	TRBV7-9	NA	CASSADTYGGYTF
TRBJ2-7	TRBV6-1	TRBD2	CASRPGGSPREQYF
TRBJ2-1	TRBV4-1	TRBD1	CASSQEGTGQGALDEQFF
TRBJ1-2	TRBV5-1	NA	CASRGGEGYGYTF
TRBJ2-7	TRBV30	TRBD2	CAWSLTSGRFYEQYF
TRBJ1-5	TRBV18	NA	CASSPPLLTGNQPQHF
TRBJ1-3	TRBV28	NA	CASSLGAGNTIYF
TRBJ2-3	TRBV30	TRBD2	CAWSGIIGTSGTVTDTQYF
TRBJ1-1	TRBV5-1	NA	CASSLEGMNTEAFF
TRBJ1-1	TRBV15	NA	CATSMRSRGEAFF
TRBJ1-1	TRBV18	NA	CASSPPTGTKNTEAFF
TRBJ2-5	TRBV12-5	TRBD1	CASGPDRALRETQYF
TRBJ1-1	TRBV30	NA	CAWSVVGTEAFF
TRBJ2-1	TRBV19	TRBD2	CASSIFGSGGPRRYNEQFF
TRBJ1-4	TRBV5-4	NA	CASSQAGGTNEKLFF
TRBJ1-1	TRBV7-2	NA	CASTHAFVTEAFF
TRBJ2-1	TRBV6-4	NA	CASSVGGSSYNEQFF
TRBJ1-1	TRBV5-6	NA	CASSFGGTEAFF
TRBJ2-7	TRBV5-5	NA	CASSLVGSVGEQYF
TRBJ1-3	TRBV30	NA	CAWRIAGLHSGNTIYF
TRBJ2-5	TRBV5-8	NA	CASSRRPGPQETQYF
TRBJ2-3	TRBV5-4	TRBD2	CASSLGDRRLAGGPVAQYF
TRBJ1-2	TRBV30	NA	CAWRVKTTAPTGYTF
TRBJ1-2	TRBV30	NA	CAWSAGYDYGYTF
TRBJ2-3	TRBV9	NA	CASSLQSTDTQCF
TRBJ2-5	TRBV15	TRBD2	CATSRDGRTSGQETQYF
TRBJ1-1	TRBV28	NA	CASSLGGMNTEAFF
TRBJ2-2	TRBV29-1	NA	CSVGARGQNTGELFF
TRBJ2-5	TRBV7-2	TRBD2	CASSLEAGAIGETQYF
TRBJ1-1	TRBV7-2	NA	CASSPTEQHPSAFF
TRBJ2-2	TRBV11-3	TRBD1	CASSLGRGHAGELFF
TRBJ2-2	TRBV7-9	TRBD2	CASSRGLAGDNGELFF
TRBJ1-6	TRBV4-1	TRBD1	CASSHPSGGQGNSPLHF
TRBJ1-1	TRBV5-6	NA	CASSRRQPNTEAFF
TRBJ1-6	TRBV7-3	NA	CASSSTGSNSPLHF
TRBJ2-2	TRBV7-3	TRBD1	CASSLMTGWNTGELFF
TRBJ2-7	TRBV10-2	TRBD1	CASTTGAYEQYF
TRBJ1-1	TRBV30	NA	CASKKEGLDTEAFF
TRBJ1-1	TRBV7-7	NA	CASTEFGGGDHMNTEAFF
TRBJ1-3	TRBV4-3	NA	CASSQEVDAGNTIYF
TRBJ2-1	TRBV6-4	TRBD2	CASSASGTSGASSYNEQFF
TRBJ1-1	TRBV10-2	NA	CASTETGAEAFF
TRBJ1-2	TRBV19	NA	CASSISAGGDYGYTF
TRBJ2-7	TRBV7-6	NA	CASSPAGSSYEQYF
TRBJ2-5	TRBV7-3	NA	CASSLLSSETQYF
TRBJ1-1	TRBV4-3	NA	CASSLNQGLNTEAFF
TRBJ1-6	TRBV28	TRBD1	CASSSRTGRSPLHF
TRBJ1-1	TRBV18	TRBD1	CASSPGTGAEAFF
TRBJ2-3	TRBV19	TRBD1	CASKGAGGGEDTQYF
TRBJ2-1	TRBV19	NA	CASSRQGWDEQFF
TRBJ2-5	TRBV15	TRBD2	CATSRDRTSVRQETQYF
TRBJ1-5	TRBV5-1	NA	CASSLGSYQPQHF